This T cell receptor beta chain derives from a study of identical twins (dated by TCRdb to about 2016). Study-level background: To test whether fetal clonotypes persist, this study deep-sequenced TCR alpha and beta repertoires from monozygotic twins, from unrelated adults of various ages, and from cord blood. Replicate twin experiments were performed at different times using different library preparation protocols to rule out contamination. Study-wide conclusions, independent of this receptor: Zero-insertion analyses could be partly confounded by invariant T cells such as MAIT and iNKT, though diverse VJ usage argued against such confounding for most clonotypes. Out-of-frame TCR alpha sharing in monozygotic twins was systematically underestimated by recombination models, whereas sharing between unrelated individuals was in agreement with the recombination models. Out-of-frame TCR alpha sequences shared between twins showed an excess of low generation-probability sequences compared with coincidental sharing between unrelated individuals. Fewer insertions were carried by abundant cord blood beta clonotypes, a similar but weaker trend appeared in young adult naive repertoires, and no such trend appeared in memory repertoires. Excess twin sharing in beta out-of-frame sequences was weaker because fewer shared sequences lowered the signal-to-noise ratio. Conclusions relied on cross-sectional statistical analysis, since the same donors could not be followed over many years.

Comment on this clonotype: This clone's antigen is unknown. Base qualities were left out, and no much larger clone turns up one base away.

Receptor amplification or capture employed 5' RACE. TCRdb records Illumina HiSeq 2000 as the sequencer. A universal primer binding site was introduced by template switching, and a unique molecular identifier was present in the final cDNA, enabling accurate counting of TCR cDNA molecules. Specific primers in the conserved constant-segment region were used to synthesize first-strand cDNA for the TCR alpha and beta chains. To control for contamination, every cDNA library carried two barcodes: a SMART-Mk sample barcode plus Illumina barcodes. TruSeq adapter sequences and Illumina sample barcodes were added in two successive PCR steps. The Illumina HiSeq platform was used with custom primers to sequence TCR alpha and beta cDNA libraries. Per the authors' processing: MiGEC was used to process raw reads and extract unique molecular identifiers, and MiXCR was used to find CDR3 positions. For each individual, recombination models were inferred using an EM algorithm with the repgenHMM and IGoR tools. Shared clonotype analysis was performed with the tcR package in R, normalizing sharing by the product of cloneset sizes. To study raw recombination free of thymic and clonal selection effects, out-of-frame nonproductive sequences were analyzed. Using fastp at Q25 and MiXCR, TCRdb reprocessed the public reads and kept productive beta chains. Each entry merges the rows of one CDR3 protein and shows their most common DNA and genes. Clone size and V and J calls follow TCRdb, not the original study. Within this sample are 350,000 to 600,000 distinct CDR3 sequences, with approximately 14% of them counted one time only. The biggest ten clones account for roughly 0.5% of the sample.

Only healthy Caucasian donors were included. Three pairs of female monozygotic twins, all aged about 18 to 29 years, made up the twin cohort. Positive isolation kits from Invitrogen were used to isolate the CD4+ and CD8+ T cell populations. CDR1 MNHEY and CDR2 SVGEGT were looked up in the germline V gene. The cysteine opens and the phenylalanine closes a CDR3 of 14 amino acids. Kept here is only the CDR3 DNA, which spans 42 bases and is read in frame from base 1. Between the V and J ends, shortened by 5 bases and 5 bases respectively, the junction contains 14 bases. This same sample was also taken into another study, of yellow fever vaccine responses in identical twins. Per that second paper: According to the authors, in identical twins the way T cells responded to vaccination appeared partly convergent and partly personalized. In identical twins, the study followed T cell clones that responded to the vaccine with precision.

The source is a young woman in good health. This receptor chain uses TRBV6-2 or TRBV6-3 and TRBJ2-3; the D region possibly corresponds to TRBD1 (5 bases align). Sequenced input: CD4+ T cells sorted from blood. The CDR3 sequence is CASSPGPHGDTQYF. The DNA sequence is as follows: TGTGCCAGCAGTCCAGGGCCCCACGGAGATACGCAGTATTTT.